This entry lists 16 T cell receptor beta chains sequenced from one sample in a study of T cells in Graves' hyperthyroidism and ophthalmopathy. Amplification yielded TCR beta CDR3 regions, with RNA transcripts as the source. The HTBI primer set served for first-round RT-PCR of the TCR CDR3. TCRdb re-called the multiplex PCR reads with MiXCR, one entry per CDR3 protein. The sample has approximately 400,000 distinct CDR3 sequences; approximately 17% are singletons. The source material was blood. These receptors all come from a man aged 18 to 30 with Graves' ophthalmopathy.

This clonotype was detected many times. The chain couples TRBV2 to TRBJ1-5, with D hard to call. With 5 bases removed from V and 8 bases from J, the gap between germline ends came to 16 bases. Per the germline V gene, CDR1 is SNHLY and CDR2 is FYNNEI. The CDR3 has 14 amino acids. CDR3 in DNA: TGTGCCAGCAGTTCCGGGCCCCCCGGGGAGCCCCAGCATTTT. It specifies CASSSGPPGEPQHF.

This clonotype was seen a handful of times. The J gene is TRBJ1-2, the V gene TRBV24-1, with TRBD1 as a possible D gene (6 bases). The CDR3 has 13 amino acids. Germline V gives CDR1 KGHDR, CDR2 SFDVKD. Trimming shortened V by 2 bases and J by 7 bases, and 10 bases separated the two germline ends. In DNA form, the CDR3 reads TGTGCCACCAGTGATTCCACAGGGCCTGGCTACACCTTC. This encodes CATSDSTGPGYTF.

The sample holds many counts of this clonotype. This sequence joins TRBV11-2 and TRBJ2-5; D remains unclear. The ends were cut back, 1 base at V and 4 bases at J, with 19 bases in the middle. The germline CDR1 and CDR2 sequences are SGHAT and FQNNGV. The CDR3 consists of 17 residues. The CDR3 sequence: CASSLVPQHLLGETQYF. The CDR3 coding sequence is TGTGCCAGCAGCTTAGTTCCCCAGCACCTGTTGGGAGAGACCCAGTACTTC.

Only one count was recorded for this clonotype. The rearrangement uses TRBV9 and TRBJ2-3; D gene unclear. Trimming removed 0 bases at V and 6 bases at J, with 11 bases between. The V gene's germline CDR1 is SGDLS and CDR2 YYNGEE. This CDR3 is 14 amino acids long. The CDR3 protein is CASSVAGDRDTQYF. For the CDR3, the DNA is TGTGCCAGCAGCGTAGCGGGTGACCGGGATACGCAGTATTTT.

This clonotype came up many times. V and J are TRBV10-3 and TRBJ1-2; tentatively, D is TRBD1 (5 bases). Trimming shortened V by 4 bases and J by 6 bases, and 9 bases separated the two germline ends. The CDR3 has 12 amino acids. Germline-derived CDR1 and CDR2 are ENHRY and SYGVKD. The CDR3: CAISGGGDGYTF. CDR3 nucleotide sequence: TGTGCCATCAGTGGTGGAGGGGATGGCTACACCTTC.

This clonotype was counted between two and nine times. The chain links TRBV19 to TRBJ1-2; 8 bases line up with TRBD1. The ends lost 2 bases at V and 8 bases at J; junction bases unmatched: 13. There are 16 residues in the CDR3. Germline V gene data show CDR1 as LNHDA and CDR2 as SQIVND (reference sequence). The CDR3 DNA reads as TGTGCCAGTAGTATAACGGGACAGGCCCCTGGGGACGGCTACACCTTC. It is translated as CASSITGQAPGDGYTF.

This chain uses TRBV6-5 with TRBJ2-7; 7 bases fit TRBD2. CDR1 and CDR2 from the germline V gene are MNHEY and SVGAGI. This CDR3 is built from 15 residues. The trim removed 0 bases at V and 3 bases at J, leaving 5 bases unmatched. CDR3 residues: CASSYSWGGYYEQYF. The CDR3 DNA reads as TGTGCCAGCAGTTACTCCTGGGGGGGGTACTACGAGCAGTACTTC.

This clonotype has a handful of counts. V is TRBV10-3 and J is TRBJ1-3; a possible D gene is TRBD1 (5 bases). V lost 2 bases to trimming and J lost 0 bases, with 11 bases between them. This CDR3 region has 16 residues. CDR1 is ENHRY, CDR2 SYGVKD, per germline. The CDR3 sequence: CAISERQGDSGNTIYF. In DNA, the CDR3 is TGTGCCATCAGTGAGAGGCAGGGCGACTCTGGAAACACCATATATTTT.

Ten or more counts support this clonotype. The CDR3 region is CASSFSGQPPYGYTF. Written as DNA, the CDR3 is TGTGCCAGCAGCTTTTCCGGACAGCCGCCCTATGGCTACACCTTC. The chain employs TRBV7-8 and TRBJ1-2, with D perhaps matching TRBD1 (6 bases). Germline loops: CDR1 SGHVS, CDR2 FQNEAQ. CDR3 length: 15 residues. With 3 bases removed from V and 4 bases from J, the gap between germline ends came to 15 bases.

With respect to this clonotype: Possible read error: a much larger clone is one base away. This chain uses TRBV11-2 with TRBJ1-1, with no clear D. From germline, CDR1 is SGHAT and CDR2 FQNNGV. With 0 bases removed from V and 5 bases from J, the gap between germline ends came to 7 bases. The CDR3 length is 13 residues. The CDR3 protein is CASSLDQITEAFF. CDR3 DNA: TGTGCCAGCAGCTTAGATCAGATAACTGAAGCTTTCTTT.

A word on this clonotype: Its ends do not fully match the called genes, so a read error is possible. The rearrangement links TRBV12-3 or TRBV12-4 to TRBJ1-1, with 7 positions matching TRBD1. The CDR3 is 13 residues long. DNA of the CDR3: TGTTCCAGCAGTTTACAGGGGCGAACTGAAGCTTTCTTT. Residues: CSSSLQGRTEAFF.

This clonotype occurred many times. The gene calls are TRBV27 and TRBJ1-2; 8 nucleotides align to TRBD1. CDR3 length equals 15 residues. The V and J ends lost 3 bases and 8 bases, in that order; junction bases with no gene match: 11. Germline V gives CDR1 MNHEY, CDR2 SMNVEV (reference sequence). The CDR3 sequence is CASSFQGAALKGYTF. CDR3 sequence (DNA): TGTGCCAGCAGTTTCCAGGGGGCAGCCTTAAAAGGCTACACCTTC.

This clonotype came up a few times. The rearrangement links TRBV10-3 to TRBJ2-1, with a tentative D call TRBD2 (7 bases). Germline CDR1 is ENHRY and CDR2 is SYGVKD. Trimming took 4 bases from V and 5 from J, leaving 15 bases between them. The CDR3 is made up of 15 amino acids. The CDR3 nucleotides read TGTGCCATCAGTGTTGGGGGGGGGGCCAACAATGAGCAGTTCTTC. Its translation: CAISVGGGANNEQFF.

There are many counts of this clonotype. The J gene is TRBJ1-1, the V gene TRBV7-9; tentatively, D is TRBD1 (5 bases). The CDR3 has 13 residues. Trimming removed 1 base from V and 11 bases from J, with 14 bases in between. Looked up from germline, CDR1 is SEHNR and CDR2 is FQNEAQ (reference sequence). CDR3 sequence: CASSLDRGPLAFF. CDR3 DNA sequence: TGTGCCAGCAGCTTAGATAGGGGACCACTGGCTTTCTTT.

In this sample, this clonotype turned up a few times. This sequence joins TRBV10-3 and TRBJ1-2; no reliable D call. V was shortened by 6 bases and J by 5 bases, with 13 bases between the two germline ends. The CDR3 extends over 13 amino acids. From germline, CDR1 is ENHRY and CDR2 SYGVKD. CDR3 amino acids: CAIRDDGGYGYTF. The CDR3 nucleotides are TGTGCCATCAGAGACGACGGCGGGTATGGCTACACCTTC.

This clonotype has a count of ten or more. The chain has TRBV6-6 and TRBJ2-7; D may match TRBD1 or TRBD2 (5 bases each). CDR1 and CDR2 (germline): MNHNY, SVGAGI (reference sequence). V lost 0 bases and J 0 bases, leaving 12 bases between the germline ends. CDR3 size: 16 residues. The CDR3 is CASSYSKRGSSYEQYF. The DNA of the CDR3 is TGTGCCAGCAGTTACTCGAAACGGGGCAGCTCCTACGAGCAGTACTTC.